Listed here is a single TCR beta chain. No antigen is known for it. Investigators took roughly 10 milliliters of peripheral blood from every donor. The data were obtained in a study of blood T cells in healthy people across ages. General study findings and limits: As age increased, TCR beta diversity per million T cells fell in a roughly linear fashion.

This CDR3 comprises 13 residues. The V end was cut by 2 bases, the J end by 6 bases, with 10 bases between. The germline V gene encodes CDR1 MNHEY and CDR2 SVGAGI. Sample-barcoded 5' priming and a J-beta primer mix drove a second PCR of 7 to 11 cycles. Each CDR3 protein is one row after TCRdb ran MiXCR on the 5' RACE reads. Found here are about 930,000 distinct CDR3 sequences, 25% to 35% of them singletons; the top ten hold around 9.6%. Another study also made use of these data, one on T cells of mothers and their children.

The receptor was derived from a middle-aged woman in good health. This rearrangement joins TRBV6-5 to TRBJ1-1; D is undetermined. The source material was blood. The CDR3 here is CASSYGRVAEAFF. The CDR3, as DNA: TGTGCCAGCAGTTACGGTAGGGTAGCTGAAGCTTTCTTT.